Here is one T cell receptor beta chain with its context. The germline V and J ends were trimmed by 3 bases and 4 bases, with 12 bases remaining between them. CDR1 and CDR2 (germline): SGDLS, YYNGEE. This CDR3 contains 14 residues. This record belongs to a study of radiation and T cells in renal cell carcinoma. The time point here: blood 4 weeks post-SBRT, at nephrectomy. Regarding treatment: 15 Gy SBRT to primary tumor, nephrectomy 4 weeks later. After SBRT, blood was collected at 2 and 4 weeks, plus baseline. TCRdb's copy holds only in-frame clones and misses some; the assay was immunoSEQ multiplex PCR. Of some 64,000 clones listed, approximately 80% were seen once; the top ten hold more than 6.5%.

Sequences were derived from blood, sampled from a patient whose treatment included radiotherapy and nephrectomy. V and J are TRBV9 and TRBJ2-3, with a possible D match to TRBD2 (7 bases). This receptor was obtained from a man in his fifties or sixties with renal cell carcinoma. The CDR3 sequence: CASSAGGRADTQYF. The CDR3, as DNA: TGTGCCAGCAGCGCCGGGGGGCGTGCAGATACGCAGTATTTT. Full variable domain (remainder filled in from reference TRBV9 and TRBJ2-3): DSGVTQTPKHLITATGQRVTLRCSPRSGDLSVYWYQQSLDQGLQFLIQYYNGEERAKGNILERFSAQQFPDLHSELNLSSLELGDSALYFCASSAGGRADTQYFGPGTRLTVL.